What follows are 2 T cell receptor beta chains derived from one specimen sequenced in a study of T cell repertoires and HLA-DP antigens. Their recognized antigens are unknown. Produced via immunoSEQ multiplex PCR; TCRdb's table is partial and in-frame only. The data contain roughly 120,000 clones, approximately 92% of them singletons. The specimen sequenced was CD4+ T cells from PBMCs. The receptors stem from a woman between 18 and 30 years old in good health and CMV-seronegative.

The rearrangement joins TRBV28 to TRBJ1-2; TRBD1 agrees at 10 bases. This CDR3 spans 15 amino acids. Germline lookup yields CDR1 MDHEN and CDR2 SYDVKM. V shed 5 bases, J shed 5 bases, and the junction held 8 bases outside the gene matches. The CDR3 nucleotides are TGTGCCAGCAGTGCCTCCGGGACAGGGGATTATGGCTACACCTTC. The encoded protein is CASSASGTGDYGYTF.

This clone came up once. The chain has TRBV29-1 and TRBJ2-3; 7 nucleotides agree with TRBD2. The CDR3 loop spans 13 amino acids. CDR1 and CDR2 from the germline V gene are SQVTM and ANQGSEA. J lost 1 base, V lost 8 bases, and 6 bases had no gene match. The CDR3 DNA reads TGCAGCCTACATGCGGGAGGCACAGATACGCAGTATTTT. Translated, it gives CSLHAGGTDTQYF.